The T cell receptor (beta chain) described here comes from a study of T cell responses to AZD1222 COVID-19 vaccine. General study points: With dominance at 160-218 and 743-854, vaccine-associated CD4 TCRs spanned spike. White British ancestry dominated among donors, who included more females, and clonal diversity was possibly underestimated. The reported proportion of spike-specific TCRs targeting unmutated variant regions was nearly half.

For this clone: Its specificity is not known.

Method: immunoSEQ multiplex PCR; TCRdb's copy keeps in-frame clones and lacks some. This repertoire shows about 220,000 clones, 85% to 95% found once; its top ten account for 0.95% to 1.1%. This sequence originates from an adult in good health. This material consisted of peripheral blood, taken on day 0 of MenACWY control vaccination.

The CDR3 DNA is TGTGCCAGCAGTTTTCCGCAGGGGACAGGGGAAAGGGAGCCCCAGCATTTT. The encoded protein is CASSFPQGTGEREPQHF. The chain links TRBV28 to TRBJ1-5; 10 bases align to TRBD1. The V and J ends lost 3 bases and 8 bases, in that order; junction bases with no gene match: 13. The CDR3 is made up of 17 amino acids. Germline V gene lookup returns CDR1 MDHEN and CDR2 SYDVKM.